This T cell receptor (beta chain) was recovered during a study of OX40 agonist ivuxolimab in advanced cancers. Germline loops: CDR1 SGHTA, CDR2 FQGTGA. The CDR3 length is 13 residues. Deletions cut 5 bases from V and 1 base from J, with 8 bases between. Blood sampling took place at baseline, cycle 4 day 1, and cycle 7 day 1. Assay: immunoSEQ multiplex PCR; the TCRdb copy retains only in-frame clones and omits some. Here the sample spans about 70,000 clones, more than 75% being singletons. On this clone itself: In the same sample, other DNA sequences code for this CDR3.

This specimen consisted of CD4+ or CD8+ T cells sorted from blood, obtained in a trial of the OX40 agonist ivuxolimab. V gene TRBV7-3 combines with J gene TRBJ1-1; no clear D gene. The TCR comes from an adult with an advanced solid tumor such as melanoma, head and neck, liver or kidney cancer. CDR3 amino acids: CASSPGWNTEAFF. CDR3 nucleotides: TGTGCCAGCAGCCCGGGTTGGAACACTGAAGCTTTCTTT.